Following are 23 T cell receptor beta chains from one sample sequenced in a study of vaccination and CD4 T cells after COVID-19. Sample treatment: roughly ten-day PBMC culture with coronavirus spike peptide pools or control peptides (ViraFEST assay). Cultured CD4+ T-cell DNA underwent Oncomine TCR Beta short-read sequencing. One entry per CDR3 protein results from TCRdb running MiXCR on the PCR reads. Of under 25,000 distinct CDR3 sequences in the sample, 40% to 55% are singletons; the top ten hold approximately 2.9%. These receptors are not linked to any known antigen. Sequences were derived from CD4+ T cells from blood, cultured in vitro, sampled after SARS-CoV-2 vaccination. The receptors originated from a human donor who had recovered from COVID-19.

This clonotype was seen a few times. The V call is TRBV30, the J call TRBJ2-7; 7 bases are shared with TRBD2. With 8 bases clipped from V and 3 bases from J, the junction kept 7 bases outside the gene matches. This CDR3 contains 12 residues. Germline V gives CDR1 GTSNPN, CDR2 SVGIG (reference sequence). Here the CDR3 DNA reads TGTGCCCTCGGACTAGTAGGCTACGAGCAGTACTTC. Encoded protein: CALGLVGYEQYF.

The chain links TRBV27 to TRBJ2-3; TRBD2 aligns across 7 bases. This CDR3 contains 16 residues. The V segment lost 5 bases and the J segment 1 base; nucleotides outside the gene matches: 9. Germline lookup yields CDR1 MNHEY and CDR2 SMNVEV (reference sequence). The CDR3 bases are TGTGCCAGCAGTCTAATGGCGGGAGTACGCACAGATACGCAGTATTTT. It translates to CASSLMAGVRTDTQYF.

The chain joins TRBV27 to TRBJ1-2; 7 nucleotides agree with TRBD1. After removal of 5 bases from V and 4 bases from J, the junction contained 4 bases not matched to a gene. The germline V gene encodes CDR1 MNHEY and CDR2 SMNVEV (reference sequence). The CDR3 extends over 13 amino acids. The CDR3: CASSTGAGYGYTF. CDR3 coding DNA: TGTGCCAGCAGTACAGGGGCAGGCTATGGCTACACCTTC.

The rearrangement links TRBV7-8 to TRBJ2-7; D is ambiguous. Germline-derived CDR1 and CDR2 are SGHVS and FQNEAQ. V gave up 1 base and J gave up 6 bases, with 16 bases separating them. The length of the CDR3 is 15 residues. The CDR3 reads CASSLVRTVRGEQYF. The CDR3 DNA sequence: TGTGCCAGCAGCTTAGTGAGGACGGTGAGAGGCGAGCAGTACTTC.

By its share, this clonotype is medium-sized (0.01 to 0.1%). This chain uses TRBV24-1 with TRBJ1-1; D call uncertain. The germline V gene has CDR1 KGHDR and CDR2 SFDVKD. The CDR3 loop spans 13 amino acids. Trimming removed 5 bases from V and 4 bases from J, with 10 bases in between. The CDR3 DNA follows: TGTGCCACCAGTGCCGCTTCGGGCACTGAAGCTTTCTTT. It specifies CATSAASGTEAFF.

The chain recombines TRBV7-9 with TRBJ1-1; no definite D call. This CDR3 has 14 amino acids. Germline CDR1 is SEHNR and CDR2 is FQNEAQ (reference sequence). V was shortened by 0 bases and J by 0 bases, with 5 bases between the two germline ends. CDR3 residues: CASSLASLNTEAFF. In DNA, the CDR3 is TGTGCCAGCAGCTTAGCGAGTTTGAACACTGAAGCTTTCTTT.

This clonotype came up a few times. CDR3 sequence reads: CASDKNTGELFF. In DNA, the CDR3 is TGTGCCAGCGACAAGAACACCGGGGAGCTGTTTTTT. This chain uses TRBV19 with TRBJ2-2; D gene unclear. Germline-derived CDR1 and CDR2 are LNHDA and SQIVND (reference sequence). This CDR3 is built from 12 residues. Trimming cost V 9 bases and J 1 base, with 6 bases left between them.

CDR3 DNA sequence: TGTGCCAGCACCAATCCCGGGACAGGGACCAATGAGCAGTTCTTC. Encoded protein: CASTNPGTGTNEQFF. The chain links TRBV28 to TRBJ2-1, with TRBD1 matching over 9 bases. V gave up 7 bases and J gave up 6 bases; unmatched junction bases: 10. The CDR3 is made up of 15 amino acids. CDR1 MDHEN and CDR2 SYDVKM come from the germline V gene.

This clonotype has a handful of counts. The chain couples TRBV7-2 to TRBJ2-7; D perhaps matches TRBD2 (5 bases). Trimming shortened V by 8 bases and J by 3 bases, and 17 bases separated the two germline ends. Germline CDR1 and CDR2: SGHTA and FQGNSA. This CDR3 spans 14 amino acids. The CDR3 nucleotides read TGTGCCAGCCATACTGGTGCGGGTTACTACGAGCAGTACTTC. Amino acids: CASHTGAGYYEQYF.

This clonotype was seen a handful of times. The chain recombines TRBV27 with TRBJ2-3; TRBD2 matches at 11 bases. V lost 6 bases, J lost 4 bases, and 9 bases stayed unmatched. This CDR3 contains 16 residues. CDR1 and CDR2 from the germline V gene are MNHEY and SMNVEV (reference sequence). CDR3 sequence (DNA): TGTGCCAGCAGACCCTACCCGGGACTAGCGGCAGATACGCAGTATTTT. Protein product: CASRPYPGLAADTQYF.

The rearrangement links TRBV7-2 to TRBJ2-1; D uncertain. The CDR3 extends over 13 amino acids. The germline V and J ends were trimmed by 2 bases and 11 bases, with 13 bases remaining between them. Germline CDR1 reads SGHTA; CDR2 reads FQGNSA. CDR3 sequence (DNA): TGTGCCAGCAGCTTACCTACGGCCTACAAGCAGTTCTTC. It yields the protein CASSLPTAYKQFF.

The chain joins TRBV6-1 to TRBJ2-7; D might be TRBD2 (5 bases). V dropped 7 bases and J dropped 4 bases, with 8 bases sitting between them. The CDR3 sequence is 11 residues long. CDR1 MNHNS and CDR2 SASEGT come from the germline V gene. CDR3 DNA sequence: TGTGCCAGCATGGGCGGGTACGAGCAGTACTTC. This encodes CASMGGYEQYF.

The chain combines TRBV6-1 with TRBJ1-1; D is unresolved. Germline values: CDR1 MNHNS, CDR2 SASEGT. The V and J ends lost 7 bases and 6 bases respectively, with 15 bases between them. The CDR3 sequence is 13 residues long. In DNA, the CDR3 is TGTGCCAGCACCACCGGGCGGGAGTCTGAAGCTTTCTTT. Protein: CASTTGRESEAFF.

This clonotype was found a few times. The chain links TRBV4-1 to TRBJ1-6; D is perhaps TRBD1 (5 bases). Germline V gene data show CDR1 as MGHRA and CDR2 as YSYEKL. The CDR3 is made up of 17 amino acids. Trimming removed 0 bases at V and 0 bases at J, with 9 bases between. The CDR3 loop is CASSQDRGSSYNSPLHF. CDR3 in DNA: TGCGCCAGCAGCCAAGATCGGGGCAGCTCCTATAATTCACCCCTCCACTTT.

The J gene is TRBJ1-5, the V gene TRBV11-2; weak D call: TRBD1 (6 bases). Germline lookup yields CDR1 SGHAT and CDR2 FQNNGV. The V end lost 1 base, the J end lost 9 bases, and 13 bases lay between the germline ends. CDR3 length equals 14 residues. This CDR3 reads CASSLVAARGPQHF. Written as DNA, the CDR3 is TGTGCCAGCAGCTTAGTGGCAGCCAGGGGGCCCCAGCATTTT.

The chain has TRBV20-1 and TRBJ1-2; D gene unclear. Germline V gene sequence: CDR1 DFQATT, CDR2 SNEGSKA (reference sequence). The CDR3 spans 12 residues. Trimming pared 3 bases from V and 7 bases from J, leaving 12 bases between. The CDR3 here is CSASTGYGGYTF. The CDR3 DNA reads as TGCAGTGCTAGTACGGGGTACGGTGGCTACACCTTC.

J is TRBJ1-6 and V is TRBV2; a weak D match, TRBD1 (6 bases). The CDR3 runs to 14 residues. The germline gives CDR1 SNHLY, CDR2 FYNNEI. Between the trimmed V and J ends, which lost 5 bases and 9 bases, there was a span of 14 bases. This CDR3 is CASSLRGASSPLHF. In nucleotides, the CDR3 is TGTGCCAGCAGTCTCCGGGGGGCGAGTTCACCCCTCCACTTT.

In this sample, this clonotype turned up a few times. The chain uses TRBV6-1 and TRBJ2-5; possibly TRBD2 for D (5 bases). This CDR3 spans 12 amino acids. Germline values: CDR1 MNHNS, CDR2 SASEGT. Trimming took 7 bases from V and 4 from J, leaving 10 bases between them. CDR3 loop: CASMEAGETQYF. DNA for the CDR3: TGTGCCAGCATGGAGGCAGGAGAGACCCAGTACTTC.

There are a few counts of this clonotype. The chain employs TRBV6-1 and TRBJ1-2; 8 bases line up with TRBD1. With V trimmed by 6 bases and J by 5 bases, 8 bases remained unmatched. This CDR3 has 14 amino acids. Germline V gives CDR1 MNHNS, CDR2 SASEGT. The CDR3 DNA follows: TGTGCCAGCAGCCACAGGGGGGAAGGGTATGGCTACACCTTC. This sequence encodes CASSHRGEGYGYTF.

The chain employs TRBV28 and TRBJ1-2; 8 bases are a match to TRBD1. Per germline, CDR1 MDHEN and CDR2 SYDVKM. The CDR3 loop spans 19 amino acids. The ends lost 3 bases at V and 4 bases at J; junction bases unmatched: 19. The CDR3 DNA is TGTGCCAGCAGTTTGCCGCCTTGGACAGGGAATAGGGTTAGCTATGGCTACACCTTC. Protein: CASSLPPWTGNRVSYGYTF.

There are a few counts of this clonotype. The gene calls are TRBV6-1 and TRBJ1-6, with a possible D match to TRBD1 (6 bases). Trimming pared 6 bases from V and 8 bases from J, leaving 14 bases between. This CDR3 is 14 amino acids long. Per the germline V gene, CDR1 is MNHNS and CDR2 is SASEGT. CDR3 sequence: CASRPTGPDSPLHF. The CDR3 nucleotides are TGTGCCAGCAGGCCGACAGGACCCGATTCACCCCTCCACTTT.

This chain uses TRBV15 with TRBJ1-3; D gene uncertain. Trimming took 3 bases from V and 0 from J, leaving 9 bases between them. The CDR3 runs to 15 residues. Germline V CDR1 and CDR2: LNHNV, YYDKDF (reference sequence). CDR3 loop: CATSSRHLSGNTIYF. CDR3 in DNA: TGTGCCACCAGCAGTCGACACCTCTCTGGAAACACCATATATTTT.

The chain couples TRBV19 to TRBJ1-6; 9 bases line up with TRBD1. V gave up 4 bases and J gave up 11 bases; unmatched junction bases: 6. There are 14 residues in the CDR3. From germline, CDR1 is LNHDA and CDR2 SQIVND (reference sequence). The CDR3 DNA is TGTGCCAGTAGTACTCCGGGACAGGGAGCACCCCTCCACTTT. This gives the protein CASSTPGQGAPLHF.